Shown below are 25 T cell receptor beta chains from a single sample sequenced in a study of CD8 T cells in ankylosing spondylitis listed by TCRdb under 2017. General conclusions and limits of the study: Blood from ankylosing spondylitis patients appeared to be characterized by a TCR beta motif made up of several highly homologous amino acid variants.

These receptors' targets are unknown. The library was prepared using 5' RACE. TCRdb names Illumina HiSeq 2500 as the instrument used. TCRdb reprocessing: public reads trimmed at Q25 with fastp, clones called with MiXCR, in-frame beta chains kept. Rows matching on CDR3 protein sequence are summarized as one entry with the most common DNA and genes. In this sample the table shows about 330,000 distinct CDR3 sequences, approximately 8% of which occur a single time. The leading ten clones occupy about 14% of the sample. The source material was blood, either unsorted or a sorted T cell fraction (not recorded which). The receptors derive from a male donor with ankylosing spondylitis.

The table lists this clonotype with many counts. The J gene is TRBJ2-7, the V gene TRBV5-1; D unresolved. The V and J ends lost 5 bases and 2 bases respectively, with 17 bases between them. This CDR3 has 15 residues. Germline assignment: CDR1 SGHRS and CDR2 YFSETQ. The CDR3 loop reads CASRPDPGGTYEQYF. The CDR3, as DNA: TGCGCCAGCAGACCAGACCCCGGTGGAACCTACGAGCAGTACTTC.

This clonotype was counted many times. The CDR3 bases are TGTGCCAGCAATAGCCAAGGACGTCGGAATGAGCAGTTCTTC. This codes for CASNSQGRRNEQFF. The chain joins TRBV28 to TRBJ2-1, with unresolved D. This CDR3 contains 14 residues. Germline V lookup: CDR1 MDHEN, CDR2 SYDVKM. V was cut by 7 bases and J by 7 bases, with 17 bases left in between.

This clonotype was seen many times. This chain connects TRBV4-1 to TRBJ2-7; 12 nucleotides match TRBD1. Looked up from germline, CDR1 is MGHRA and CDR2 is YSYEKL. This CDR3 has 14 amino acids. Trimming at V came to 5 bases and at J to 3 bases, leaving 2 bases not matched to a gene. The CDR3 sequence is CASSWDRGLYEQYF. CDR3 in DNA: TGCGCCAGCAGCTGGGACAGGGGGCTCTACGAGCAGTACTTC.

Ten or more counts support this clonotype. This chain connects TRBV29-1 to TRBJ2-7, with 11 positions matching TRBD2. The CDR3 is 13 residues long. The trim removed 8 bases at V and 1 base at J, leaving 4 bases unmatched. CDR1 is SQVTM and CDR2 is ANQGSEA in the germline V gene. CDR3 amino acids: CSHTSGRSYEQYF. Written as DNA, the CDR3 is TGCAGCCACACTAGCGGGAGATCCTACGAGCAGTACTTC.

This clonotype was counted ten times or more. This rearrangement joins TRBV10-1 to TRBJ2-1; 9 bases are shared with TRBD1. V lost 4 bases, J lost 9 bases, and 7 bases stayed unmatched. CDR1 and CDR2 from the germline V gene are WNHNN and SYGVQD (reference sequence). The CDR3 is 14 amino acids. The CDR3 sequence: CASSAGTGIPEQFF. The CDR3 DNA reads TGCGCCAGCAGTGCCGGGACAGGGATTCCTGAGCAGTTCTTC.

At least ten counts were recorded for this clonotype. The chain links TRBV29-1 to TRBJ2-5; 10 positions match TRBD2. V lost 1 base to trimming and J lost 1 base; unmatched junction nucleotides: 3. This CDR3 spans 15 amino acids. The germline gives CDR1 SQVTM, CDR2 ANQGSEA. The DNA for the CDR3 is TGCAGCGTTGAAGGGGGACTAGCGCTCCAAGAGACCCAGTACTTC. Translating it yields CSVEGGLALQETQYF.

The J gene is TRBJ2-7, the V gene TRBV11-2, with D unclear. Deletions cut 5 bases from V and 4 bases from J, with 9 bases between. The CDR3 length is 12 residues. The germline CDR1 and CDR2 sequences are SGHAT and FQNNGV. The CDR3 loop is CASSMMGYEQYF. The CDR3 region has the DNA TGTGCCAGCAGCATGATGGGGTACGAGCAGTACTTC.

The chain is built from TRBV5-1 and TRBJ2-5; a possible D gene is TRBD1 (6 bases). Trimming pared 6 bases from V and 2 bases from J, leaving 8 bases between. Germline assignment: CDR1 SGHRS and CDR2 YFSETQ. CDR3 size: 12 residues. Here the CDR3 reads CASTQGQETQYF. Here the CDR3 DNA reads TGCGCCAGCACCCAGGGGCAAGAGACCCAGTACTTC.

The chain has TRBV20-1 and TRBJ2-7, with TRBD2 as a possible D gene (6 bases). CDR1 and CDR2 (germline): DFQATT, SNEGSKA (reference sequence). The CDR3 has 12 residues. Trimming cost V 6 bases and J 6 bases, with 15 bases left between them. Here the CDR3 DNA reads TGCAGTGCAGAAAATGACGGGGGCGAGCAGTACTTC. It is translated as CSAENDGGEQYF.

V gene TRBV29-1 combines with J gene TRBJ2-1, with D hard to call. The CDR3 runs to 13 residues. Germline V gene sequence: CDR1 SQVTM, CDR2 ANQGSEA. V was shortened by 3 bases and J by 5 bases, with 11 bases between the two germline ends. The CDR3: CSVDRHVNNEQFF. In DNA form, the CDR3 reads TGCAGCGTTGACCGACACGTTAACAATGAGCAGTTCTTC.

The CDR3: CASSLKPPPARSLFGNTIYF. CDR3 DNA: TGTGCCAGCAGCTTAAAGCCACCCCCTGCCCGGAGCTTATTTGGAAACACCATATATTTT. The chain joins TRBV11-2 to TRBJ1-3; no clear D gene. The germline gives CDR1 SGHAT, CDR2 FQNNGV. V was clipped by 2 bases and J by 3 bases, with 26 bases between them. The CDR3 runs 20 residues.

V usage is TRBV4-1 and J usage is TRBJ1-5; D perhaps matches TRBD1 (6 bases). Germline V CDR1 and CDR2: MGHRA, YSYEKL. Between the trimmed V and J ends, which lost 2 bases and 5 bases, there was a span of 13 bases. CDR3 size: 15 residues. The CDR3 nucleotides are TGCGCCAGCAGCCAACAACAGGGTTCCCATCAGCCCCAGCATTTT. The encoded protein is CASSQQQGSHQPQHF.

The chain couples TRBV11-2 to TRBJ2-7; 7 bases agree with TRBD2. The CDR3 runs 17 residues. Germline lookup yields CDR1 SGHAT and CDR2 FQNNGV. Germline trimming cut 2 bases from V and 6 bases from J; bases unmatched to any gene: 16. The CDR3 loop is CASSLLHIGLAVAEQYF. In DNA form, the CDR3 reads TGTGCCAGCAGCTTACTGCATATAGGCCTAGCGGTCGCCGAGCAGTACTTC.

This clonotype was observed a few times. The gene calls are TRBV7-6 and TRBJ2-1, with D possibly being TRBD2 (5 bases). CDR1 SGHVS and CDR2 FNYEAQ come from the germline V gene. The CDR3 covers 13 residues. Trimming left V 3 bases short and J 8 bases short, with 11 bases between. CDR3 sequence: CASSLRVWDEQFF. The CDR3 bases are TGTGCCAGCAGCTTGCGGGTCTGGGATGAGCAGTTCTTC.

This clonotype was detected a few times. V usage is TRBV9 and J usage is TRBJ1-2; D is uncertain. Germline values: CDR1 SGDLS, CDR2 YYNGEE. V was shortened by 3 bases and J by 14 bases, with 17 bases between the two germline ends. This CDR3 has 12 amino acids. The CDR3 reads CASSAPGVVWTF. The CDR3 DNA is TGTGCCAGCAGCGCCCCGGGAGTCGTTTGGACCTTC.

This clonotype was recorded many times. This chain joins TRBV5-1 and TRBJ2-1; 9 nucleotides align to TRBD2. This CDR3 region has 14 residues. The germline CDR1 and CDR2 sequences are SGHRS and YFSETQ. Trimming took 5 bases from V and 5 from J; bases not matched to a gene: 5. The chain's CDR3 is CASRLAGMNNEQFF. The CDR3, as DNA: TGCGCCAGCAGGCTAGCGGGAATGAACAATGAGCAGTTCTTC.

The chain uses TRBV4-2 and TRBJ2-5, with a tentative D call TRBD2 (6 bases). The CDR3 extends over 16 amino acids. V lost 2 bases and J 5 bases, leaving 18 bases between the germline ends. Germline V lookup: CDR1 LGHNA, CDR2 YNFKEQ. As DNA, the CDR3 is TGTGCCAGCAGCCAACGGAGGGGCGACTCTCTGGAGACCCAGTACTTC. Translating it yields CASSQRRGDSLETQYF.

A few counts support this clonotype. V gene TRBV30 combines with J gene TRBJ2-7, with 12 bases identical to TRBD2. This CDR3 region has 15 residues. CDR1 and CDR2 from the germline V gene are GTSNPN and SVGIG (reference sequence). The V and J ends lost 1 base and 4 bases, in that order; junction bases with no gene match: 5. CDR3: CAWSAGTSGLYEQYF. In DNA, the CDR3 is TGTGCCTGGAGTGCCGGGACTAGCGGGTTATACGAGCAGTACTTC.

This clonotype was seen repeatedly, ten times or more. This rearrangement joins TRBV18 to TRBJ2-5; no definite D call. CDR1 is KGHSH, CDR2 LQKENI, per germline. The ends were cut back, 8 bases at V and 3 bases at J, with 7 bases in the middle. This CDR3 region has 11 residues. CDR3 DNA: TGTGCCAGCAGCCCCAAAGAGACCCAGTACTTC. Translation: CASSPKETQYF.

This clonotype was seen many times. The chain uses TRBV7-2 and TRBJ2-3, with 12 bases matching TRBD2. With 2 bases clipped from V and 3 bases from J, the junction kept 9 bases outside the gene matches. CDR3 length equals 18 residues. Looked up from germline, CDR1 is SGHTA and CDR2 is FQGNSA. The CDR3 here is CASSLTLAGGILTDTQYF. In DNA, the CDR3 is TGTGCCAGCAGCTTAACCCTAGCGGGAGGGATTTTAACAGATACGCAGTATTTT.

The chain couples TRBV5-4 to TRBJ1-1, with TRBD1 as a possible D gene (5 bases). Germline values: CDR1 SGHNT, CDR2 YYREEE (reference sequence). V lost 2 bases, J lost 8 bases, and 16 bases lay in between. The CDR3 extends over 14 amino acids. The CDR3 DNA sequence: TGTGCCAGCAGCTTACTTGGGGCCTATGGAGAAGCTTTCTTT. As protein: CASSLLGAYGEAFF.

This rearrangement joins TRBV21-1 to TRBJ2-3; the table's D call, TRBD2, was not checked against the DNA. TRBV21-1 is recorded as a pseudogene. This CDR3 has 17 residues. The CDR3 sequence is CASSGQLGRTRTDTQYF. CDR3 in DNA: TGTGCCAGCAGCGGTCAACTAGGACGAACTCGGACAGATACGCAGTATTTT.

This clonotype was detected many times. This rearrangement joins TRBV7-9 to TRBJ2-7, with 7 nucleotides matching TRBD1. Per the germline V gene, CDR1 is SEHNR and CDR2 is FQNEAQ (reference sequence). With V trimmed by 2 bases and J by 0 bases, 1 base remained unmatched. The CDR3 runs 14 residues. The CDR3 reads CASSLRTGSYEQYF. The CDR3 nucleotides read TGTGCCAGCAGCTTACGGACAGGCTCCTACGAGCAGTACTTC.

This clonotype turned up a few times. CDR3 sequence (DNA): TGTGCCAGCAGCCCTGGGTGGACAGATACGCAGTATTTT. Translating gives CASSPGWTDTQYF. V gene TRBV7-8 combines with J gene TRBJ2-3; D is unclear. The germline gives CDR1 SGHVS, CDR2 FQNEAQ. The CDR3 covers 13 residues. With 5 bases removed from V and 3 bases from J, the gap between germline ends came to 9 bases.

This clonotype has just a few counts. The chain has TRBV5-6 and TRBJ2-2, with D perhaps TRBD2 (5 bases). The germline V gene encodes CDR1 SGHDT and CDR2 YYEEEE. CDR3 length: 16 residues. Trimming pared 3 bases from V and 0 bases from J, leaving 12 bases between. CDR3 sequence: CASSSGIPANTGELFF. In DNA, the CDR3 is TGTGCCAGCAGCTCGGGAATCCCCGCGAACACCGGGGAGCTGTTTTTT.